This T cell receptor (beta chain) was profiled in a study of vaccination effects on CD4 cells after COVID-19. Investigators separated out CD4+ T cells once approximately 9 days of culture had passed. Using immunoSEQ multiplex PCR, the repertoire was profiled, and TCRdb retains in-frame clones only, with some absent. This repertoire shows 50,000 or so clones, 55% to 75% found once; its top ten account for roughly 5.1%. On this clone: Its antigen is unidentified.

The sequenced sample was CD4+ T cells from PBMCs cultured without peptide, obtained before COVID-19 vaccination. The source is a human donor who received a COVID-19 vaccine.

In DNA, the CDR3 is TGCAGTGGGGGAAACAATGAGCAGTTCTTC. It translates to CSGGNNEQFF. J is TRBJ2-1 and V is TRBV20-1; unclear D gene. This CDR3 has 10 residues. Trimming shortened V by 7 bases and J by 5 bases, and 6 bases separated the two germline ends. The germline V gene encodes CDR1 DFQATT and CDR2 SNEGSKA (reference sequence).